This TCR beta chain is from a study of CD8+ T cells in alopecia areata. Looking at the study overall: Tofacitinib was taken orally by treated patients, and the dose was 5 to 10 mg twice daily. Study-wide results and caveats: Many of the expanded lesional clones endured in scalp and blood while on tofacitinib.

CDR3 length: 15 residues. Germline-derived CDR1 and CDR2 are MGHRA and YSYEKL. Trimming removed 5 bases from V and 2 bases from J; junction bases left unmatched: 9. Investigators isolated RNA and reverse transcribed it into cDNA to act as the sequencing template. Clones were sequenced by immunoSEQ multiplex PCR, and TCRdb holds only the in-frame ones, with some missing. Among 200,000 to 250,000 clones listed, roughly two fifths were seen once. In this sample, this clone turned up many times. The antigen remains undetermined. As for treatment: oral pan-JAK inhibitor, 5-10 mg twice daily. It was from alopecia areata patients that lesional scalp punch biopsies and peripheral blood were collected.

J is TRBJ2-7 and V is TRBV4-1; 7 nucleotides agree with TRBD1. The receptor comes from a human donor with alopecia areata. The material was CD4+ T cells sorted from blood, obtained between weeks 30 and 35, from a patient treated with tofacitinib. CDR3 region: CASSLSGQPTYEQYF. Here the CDR3 DNA reads TGCGCCAGCAGCTTATCGGGACAGCCTACCTACGAGCAGTACTTC.